This TCR beta chain comes out of a study of beta chain features in type 1 diabetes. Only a few counts were recorded for this clone. Antigen unknown. V was pared by 5 bases and J by 0 bases, with 14 bases between. The CDR3 runs to 16 residues. Germline CDR1 and CDR2: MDHEN and SYDVKM. The whole isolated RNA underwent reverse transcription, so sequencing captured expressed TCRB transcripts. This table comes from immunoSEQ multiplex PCR, and its TCRdb copy is limited to in-frame clones, with some not included. The table lists 200,000 to 250,000 clones, over 11% of them singletons. Notes on the study in general: Moderate but significant shortening of TCRB CDR3s was recorded in all four CD4+ subsets from Type 1 diabetes patients.

This sequence joins TRBV28 and TRBJ2-1, with TRBD2 as a possible D gene (5 bases). The receptor comes from a young man with type 1 diabetes. Sequencing was carried out using naive CD4+ T cells from blood. The CDR3 loop reads CASSPPRGSSYNEQFF. CDR3 in DNA: TGTGCCAGCAGTCCCCCAAGAGGGAGCTCCTACAATGAGCAGTTCTTC.